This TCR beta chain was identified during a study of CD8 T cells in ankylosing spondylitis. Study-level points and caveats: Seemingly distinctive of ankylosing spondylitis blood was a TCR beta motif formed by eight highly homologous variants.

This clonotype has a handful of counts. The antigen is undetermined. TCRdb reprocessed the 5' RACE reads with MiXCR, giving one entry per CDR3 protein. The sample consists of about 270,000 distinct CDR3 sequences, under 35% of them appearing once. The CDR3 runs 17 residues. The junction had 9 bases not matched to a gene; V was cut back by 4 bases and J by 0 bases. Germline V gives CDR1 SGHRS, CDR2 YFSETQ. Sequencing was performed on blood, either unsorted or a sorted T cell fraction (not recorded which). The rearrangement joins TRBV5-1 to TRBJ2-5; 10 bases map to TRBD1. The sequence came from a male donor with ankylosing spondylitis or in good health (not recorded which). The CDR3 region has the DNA TGCGCCAGCAGCCTGGGGACAGGGGCTCCCCACCAAGAGACCCAGTACTTC. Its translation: CASSLGTGAPHQETQYF.